The clone carrying this T cell receptor beta chain occurred a few times. Its antigen is not known. One base away lies a much larger clone, so this may be a sequencing read error. These data come from a study of identical twins' blood T cells. Donors were six healthy women in three monozygous twin pairs. The study's findings and limits: Shared CDR3 clonotype counts tracked mainly the product of cloneset sizes.

The ends were cut back, 2 bases at V and 7 bases at J, with 12 bases in the middle. The CDR3 length is 14 residues. Germline CDR1 reads SGHTA; CDR2 reads FQGNSA. MiXCR was run by TCRdb on the 5' RACE reads, yielding one entry per CDR3 protein. The sample lists hundreds of thousands of distinct CDR3 sequences; more than 25% were seen once. The TCR originated in a woman aged 18-49 years in good health. The specimen sequenced was PBMCs. This rearrangement joins TRBV7-2 to TRBJ2-1, with D possibly matching TRBD2 (5 bases). CDR3 protein: CASSLSGGGNEQFF. DNA of the CDR3: TGTGCCAGCAGCTTAAGCGGCGGTGGGAATGAGCAGTTCTTC.